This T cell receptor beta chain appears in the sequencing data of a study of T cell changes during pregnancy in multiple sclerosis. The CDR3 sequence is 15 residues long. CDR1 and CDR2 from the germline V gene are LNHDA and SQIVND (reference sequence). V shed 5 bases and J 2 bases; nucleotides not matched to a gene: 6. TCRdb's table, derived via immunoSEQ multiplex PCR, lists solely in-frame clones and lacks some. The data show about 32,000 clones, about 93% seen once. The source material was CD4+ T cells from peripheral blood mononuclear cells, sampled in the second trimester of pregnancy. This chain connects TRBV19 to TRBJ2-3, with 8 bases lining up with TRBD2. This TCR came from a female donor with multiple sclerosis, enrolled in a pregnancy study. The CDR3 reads CASSPSGGHTDTQYF. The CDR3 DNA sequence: TGTGCCAGTAGTCCGTCGGGGGGGCACACAGATACGCAGTATTTT.